This TCR beta chain was documented in a study of graft-versus-host responses after intestinal transplantation. Study-wide context: Tacrolimus and steroids were given for about 3 years to all recipients after anti-thymocyte globulin induction.

General observations from the study: Recipient marrow harbored GvH clones, some of which surfaced first in ileum or blood.

Libraries were prepared by immunoSEQ multiplex PCR; TCRdb keeps only in-frame clonotypes and omits some of them. In the table there are about 97,000 clones, around 90% of which are singletons. Only a few counts were recorded for this clone. Its antigen remains unknown. In germline, CDR1 is SEHNR, CDR2 FQNEAQ (reference sequence). V was pared by 5 bases and J by 8 bases, with 9 bases between. CDR3 length: 12 amino acids. This TCR derives from a human patient who received an intestinal transplant, so some T cells may come from the graft donor. Sample: PBMCs, taken roughly 68 weeks after intestinal transplant. The V call is TRBV7-9, the J call TRBJ1-4; D remains ambiguous. CDR3 coding DNA: TGTGCCAGCAGCCCGGCCCCCGAAAAACTGTTTTTT. Translating it yields CASSPAPEKLFF.